This T cell receptor beta chain stems from a study of blood T cell repertoires in COVID-19. For the study at large: Nucleic acid was either cDNA or gDNA, and it came from T cells, B-cell-depleted T cells, or PBMCs.

Libraries were prepared by immunoSEQ multiplex PCR; TCRdb keeps only in-frame clonotypes and omits some of them. This table holds about 250,000 clones, 75% to 85% found once. Germline V lookup: CDR1 LNHDA, CDR2 SQIVND (reference sequence). The V and J ends lost 4 bases and 5 bases, in that order; junction bases with no gene match: 7. CDR3 size: 15 residues. The study recruited people aged 18 to 89 years across roughly 25 US areas. Clinical history reported by participants formed the basis on which cohorts were assigned. The chain uses TRBV19 and TRBJ2-5; TRBD2 aligns across 10 bases. This TCR came from a woman aged 45-65 years with acute COVID-19. The sample taken for sequencing was PBMCs or T cells enriched from blood (not recorded which). CDR3 loop: CASSTKRGGPETQYF. The CDR3 bases are TGTGCCAGTAGTACCAAGCGGGGGGGCCCGGAGACCCAGTACTTC.